The 15 T cell receptor beta chains given below trace back to one sample, sequenced in a study of cytomegalovirus exposure and HLA in healthy donors. The primer mix had 60 Vbeta and 13 Jbeta primers. The assay was immunoSEQ multiplex PCR, and TCRdb's table has in-frame clones only and misses some. The repertoire holds roughly 290,000 clones, 80% seen once, with 0.3% in the top ten. Sequenced sample: PBMCs. The receptors were sampled from a girl aged 2 to 9 in good health and CMV-seronegative.

This clone was observed a single time. This rearrangement joins TRBV27 to TRBJ2-3; D perhaps matches TRBD2 (6 bases). This CDR3 spans 14 amino acids. V lost 2 bases to trimming and J lost 3 bases, with 9 bases between them. Looked up from germline, CDR1 is MNHEY and CDR2 is SMNVEV (reference sequence). The CDR3 DNA is TGTGCCAGCAGTTTAGAGACTAGTACAGATACGCAGTATTTT. It yields the protein CASSLETSTDTQYF.

The V call is TRBV6-5, the J call TRBJ1-2, with TRBD1 matching 8 bases. Germline CDR1 and CDR2: MNHEY and SVGAGI. The CDR3 totals 15 residues. The junction had 11 bases not matched to a gene; V was cut back by 4 bases and J by 7 bases. CDR3 DNA sequence: TGTGCCAGCAGTTCCCGGGACAGGCTGCAAAGTGGCTACACCTTC. It encodes CASSSRDRLQSGYTF.

This clone was detected a few times. CDR3: CASSATSGGSPFYEQYF. The DNA of the CDR3 is TGTGCCAGCAGCGCGACTAGCGGGGGGTCCCCTTTCTACGAGCAGTACTTC. The rearrangement links TRBV7-2 to TRBJ2-7; TRBD2 matches 13 bases. The J segment lost 3 bases and the V segment lost 5 bases, leaving 10 bases of the junction unmatched. The length of the CDR3 is 17 residues. Germline V gives CDR1 SGHTA, CDR2 FQGNSA. The entire variable domain, with the rest obtained from reference TRBV7-2 and TRBJ2-7, is as follows: GAGVSQSPSNKVTEKGKDVELRCDPISGHTALYWYRQSLGQGLEFLIYFQGNSAPDKSGLPSDRFSAERTGGSVSTLTIQRTQQEDSAVYLCASSATSGGSPFYEQYFGPGTRLTVT.

The chain employs TRBV23-1 and TRBJ1-2, with a tentative D call TRBD1 (6 bases). TRBV23-1 is flagged as an ORF with uncertain function. V lost 8 bases and J lost 8, with 21 bases in between. The CDR3 consists of 14 residues. The CDR3 DNA follows: TGCGCCAGCTCGGTACGGGGACAATCCGCCGGCTACACCTTC. This gives the protein CASSVRGQSAGYTF.

The chain employs TRBV2 and TRBJ2-5, with 7 bases identical to TRBD2. The CDR3 runs to 15 residues. Trimming at V came to 6 bases and at J to 2 bases, leaving 9 bases not matched to a gene. Per the germline V gene, CDR1 is SNHLY and CDR2 is FYNNEI. The CDR3 region has the DNA TGTGCCAGCAGGGTTGACAGCGGGGTACAAGAGACCCAGTACTTC. This gives the protein CASRVDSGVQETQYF.

This chain links TRBV4-1 with TRBJ2-1; 9 bases agree with TRBD2. The CDR3 has 16 amino acids. Trimming at V came to 0 bases and at J to 7 bases, leaving 7 bases not matched to a gene. Germline CDR1 is MGHRA and CDR2 is YSYEKL. In nucleotides, the CDR3 is TGCGCCAGCAGCCAAGAGCGGGGGGGCCTGATAAATGAGCAGTTCTTC. This gives the protein CASSQERGGLINEQFF.

The chain recombines TRBV7-3 with TRBJ2-3; 7 bases match TRBD2. Per germline, CDR1 SGHTA and CDR2 FQGTGA. The CDR3 length is 14 residues. After removal of 5 bases from V and 2 bases from J, the junction contained 4 bases not matched to a gene. The CDR3 spells CASSPRGVTDTQYF. CDR3 sequence (DNA): TGTGCCAGCAGCCCACGGGGGGTCACAGATACGCAGTATTTT.

This sequence joins TRBV6-5 and TRBJ1-1; 10 nucleotides match TRBD1. Germline lookup yields CDR1 MNHEY and CDR2 SVGAGI. This CDR3 is 13 amino acids long. The trim removed 6 bases at V and 10 bases at J, leaving 8 bases unmatched. The CDR3 region is CASSRDRGSGAFF. For the CDR3, the DNA is TGTGCCAGCAGCCGGGACAGGGGCTCTGGAGCTTTCTTT.

The chain has TRBV4-1 and TRBJ2-7; D perhaps matches TRBD1 (6 bases). The CDR3 sequence is 16 residues long. The V end was cut by 0 bases, the J end by 1 base, with 13 bases between. The germline gives CDR1 MGHRA, CDR2 YSYEKL. CDR3 nucleotides: TGCGCCAGCAGCCAAGATAGGACCCAGGGGTCCTACGAGCAGTACTTC. Translated: CASSQDRTQGSYEQYF.

This clone showed up just a few times. CDR3 region: CAIQFSDSYEQYF. The CDR3, as DNA: TGTGCCATCCAATTCAGTGACTCCTACGAGCAGTACTTC. The chain couples TRBV10-3 to TRBJ2-7, with no clear D. V gave up 8 bases and J gave up 0 bases, with 11 bases separating them. The CDR3 extends over 13 amino acids. Germline V lookup: CDR1 ENHRY, CDR2 SYGVKD.

This clone was detected only a few times. The rearrangement joins TRBV4-2 to TRBJ2-1, with TRBD1 as a possible D gene (6 bases). Germline CDR1 and CDR2: LGHNA and YNFKEQ. The CDR3 is made up of 13 amino acids. V shed 2 bases and J shed 7 bases, with 9 bases lying between them. The DNA of the CDR3 is TGTGCCAGCAGCCAATCGGACAGAAATGAGCAGTTCTTC. Protein: CASSQSDRNEQFF.

This clone has a single count. The V and J genes are TRBV5-5 and TRBJ2-1; TRBD2 agrees at 10 bases. Looked up from germline, CDR1 is SGHKS and CDR2 is YYEKEE (reference sequence). This CDR3 is 16 amino acids long. The V gene end was trimmed by 4 bases and the J gene end by 7 bases; junction bases not matched to a gene: 11. The chain's CDR3 is CASSAPPGLANNEQFF. The CDR3, as DNA: TGTGCCAGCAGCGCACCGCCGGGACTAGCGAATAATGAGCAGTTCTTC.

The chain carries TRBV6-1 and TRBJ1-4, with 12 bases that match TRBD1. The V gene's germline CDR1 is MNHNS and CDR2 SASEGT. CDR3 length equals 16 residues. Trimming took 1 base from V and 10 from J; bases not matched to a gene: 7. Written as DNA, the CDR3 is TGTGCCAGCAGTGAAGGCCCCGGGACAGGGGGCGGAAAACTGTTTTTT. Its translation is CASSEGPGTGGGKLFF.

V and J are TRBV7-8 and TRBJ1-4; no reliable D call. Trimming left V 11 bases short and J 5 bases short, with 15 bases between. CDR1 and CDR2 from the germline V gene are SGHVS and FQNEAQ. The CDR3 has 13 amino acids. CDR3 in DNA: TGTGCCTCACGTCCGACGGGAAATGAAAAACTGTTTTTT. Its translation is CASRPTGNEKLFF. Supplemented by reference TRBV7-8 and TRBJ1-4, the full variable domain reads GAGVSQSPRYKVAKRGQDVALRCDPISGHVSLFWYQQALGQGPEFLTYFQNEAQLDKSGLPSDRFFAERPEGSVSTLKIQRTQQEDSAVYLCASRPTGNEKLFFGSGTQLSVL.

This clone was seen a single time. This chain uses TRBV20-1 with TRBJ2-1; no reliable D call. The CDR3 loop spans 11 amino acids. CDR1 DFQATT and CDR2 SNEGSKA come from the germline V gene (reference sequence). V was clipped by 5 bases and J by 3 bases, with 5 bases between them. CDR3 protein: CSAQNYNEQFF. As DNA, the CDR3 is TGCAGTGCTCAAAACTACAATGAGCAGTTCTTC.